The entry that follows covers one T cell receptor beta chain sequence. Its recognized antigen is unknown. No base quality information exists; no much larger clone differs at one position. These data originate in a study of Ad26.COV2.S vaccination and SARS-CoV-2 variants (TCRdb year 2021). Some background on the complete study: Donors in the vaccine arm were drawn from COV1001, a phase I-IIa trial of Ad26.COV2.S in healthy adults that was multicentre, randomized, double-blind and placebo-controlled. Blinding of investigators to trial group allocation was maintained during experiments and outcome assessment. Dosing of Ad26.COV2.S was intramuscular, at either 5x10^10 or 1x10^11 viral particles, delivered as one shot or as two shots spaced 56 days apart. The TCR-sequenced set comprised about 32 samples: some 20 Ad26.COV2.S vaccine recipients, 5 placebo recipients and 8 SARS-CoV-2 convalescent individuals. The specificity and breadth of SARS-CoV-2-reactive T cell receptors after Ad26.COV2.S vaccination were assessed by TCRbeta repertoire sequencing. Trial participants were randomized into five groups of five, in which low-dose or high-dose Ad26.COV2.S was given once or twice, or placebo was given on both occasions. Overall study results and their limits: After vaccination, substantial breadth of spike-specific CD8+ and CD4+ T cell responses was reported. The authors noted that total T cell responses may have been underestimated by the TCR breadth and depth analyses. Vaccine and placebo recipients had similar non-spike TCR breadth, a finding consistent with the vaccine containing only spike. Comparing responses between vaccine doses or regimens was not something the study was powered to do. Spike-specific TCR breadth was higher in Ad26.COV2.S recipients than in placebo recipients (P = 0.0014).

TCRbeta CDR3 regions were sequenced with the immunoSEQ Assay. After extraction, genomic DNA underwent amplification by bias-controlled multiplex PCR, followed by high-throughput sequencing. In the original analysis: To quantify the absolute abundance of every unique TCRbeta CDR3 region, sequences were collapsed and filtered. T cell fraction was estimated by normalization of TCRbeta template counts to usable DNA, with usable DNA being measured through amplification of reference genes present in all nucleated cells. Repertoire TCRs were annotated as SARS-CoV-2-specific by exact matching of V gene, CDR3 amino acid sequence and J gene to a known reactive TCR set. The reference SARS-CoV-2 TCR set came from MIRA and was filtered for enrichment in COVID-19-positive ImmuneCODE repertoires, removing public or cross-reactive TCRs. Drawing on the MIRA antigens, annotated TCRs were analysed further at the level of specific ORF or position within ORF. Breadth was defined as the number of annotated unique rearrangements divided by the total number of unique productive rearrangements, and depth was defined as the summed frequency of the annotated unique rearrangements. Group comparisons of TCR breadth used two-sided Wilcoxon rank-sum tests. As stored in TCRdb, this immuneACCESS dataset retains in-frame rearrangements with V and J assigned. A fraction of the clones does not appear; measured against another copy, unresolved V genes explain less than half of the discrepancy, and the remainder lacks a known reason. V, J and clone size were drawn from that table, and D and trimming were deduced from the DNA. In all, the sample holds hundreds of thousands of clones, and 75% to 95% of those were seen once. 9.5% to 15% of the sample lies in the top ten.

The CDR3 contains 17 residues, cysteine and phenylalanine counted. CDR3 DNA only is kept here, 51 bases in frame from base 1. CDR1 SGHRS and CDR2 YFSETQ were looked up in the germline V gene. At the junction V is shortened by 2 bases and J by 4 bases, with 19 bases in between. What the treatment or condition label conveys for this sample: some 19 received Ad26.COV2.S at low or high dose, single or two shots; five or six received placebo; per-sample allocation not given. For vaccine and placebo recipients, repertoires were sequenced using samples collected on day 63 after the first injection. Between 29 July and 7 August 2020, Cohort 1b enrolled 20 to 30 adults aged 18-55 years at one site in Boston, USA. Ad26.COV2.S consisted of a replication-incompetent adenovirus type 26 vector by which a prefusion-stabilized SARS-CoV-2 spike protein from the original Wuhan strain was expressed.

The chain employs TRBV5-1 and TRBJ2-1, with the D segment possibly TRBD1 or TRBD2, each aligning over 5 bases. This TCR came from a person between 18 and 65 years old who received the Ad26.COV2.S COVID-19 vaccine or a placebo. The sample consisted of peripheral blood, taken in a trial of Ad26.COV2.S vaccine versus placebo. This receptor has the CDR3 CASSFPSAGRLYNEQFF. The bases are TGCGCCAGCAGCTTCCCGAGCGCAGGGAGACTGTACAATGAGCAGTTCTTC.